This entry concerns a single TCR beta chain. Source study methods: Estimation of nucleated cell counts was performed using reference gene primer amplification. Method: immunoSEQ multiplex PCR; TCRdb's copy keeps in-frame clones and lacks some. The V and J calls and clone size were taken over from that table, and D and trimming were inferred from the DNA. The table has 120,000 to 150,000 clones, roughly 76% seen once; the top ten hold 7.5% to 9.5%. The data stem from a study of blood T cell repertoires in COVID-19. Looking at the study overall: The samples span acute and convalescent COVID-19 from the United States, Italy and Spain. T cells, B-cell-depleted T cells, or PBMCs supplied cDNA or gDNA.

The CDR3 loop spans 18 amino acids. Germline-derived CDR1 and CDR2 are SEHNR and FQNEAQ (reference sequence). Trimming left V 1 base short and J 0 bases short, with 13 bases between. This receptor was identified in a human donor with acute or convalescent COVID-19. The donor label of this sample is uncertain. The specimen sequenced was peripheral blood. The gene calls are TRBV7-9 and TRBJ2-6; possibly TRBD1 for D (6 bases). The chain's CDR3 is CASSLGTESNSGANVLTF. The CDR3 region has the DNA TGTGCCAGCAGCTTAGGGACAGAGTCCAACTCTGGGGCCAACGTCCTGACTTTC.